This entry lists 20 T cell receptor beta chains sequenced from one sample in a study of Tregs in tolerant kidney transplant recipients. TCRdb's table, derived via immunoSEQ multiplex PCR, lists solely in-frame clones and lacks some. The sample carries about 77,000 clones, under 98% recorded once. The sequencing here drew on CD4+ T cells from blood, taken before the transplant. These receptor sequences come from a human donor who received a combined kidney and bone marrow transplant.

V gene TRBV5-6 combines with J gene TRBJ2-3, with D maybe TRBD2 (5 bases). The CDR3 consists of 15 residues. Germline CDR1 is SGHDT and CDR2 is YYEEEE. The V and J ends lost 0 bases and 0 bases respectively, with 8 bases between them. The CDR3 reads CASSLDWRSTDTQYF. Here the CDR3 DNA reads TGTGCCAGCAGCTTGGACTGGAGGAGCACAGATACGCAGTATTTT.

V gene TRBV30 combines with J gene TRBJ1-1; 8 nucleotides align to TRBD1. Trimming took 3 bases from V and 5 from J; bases not matched to a gene: 5. This CDR3 is built from 13 residues. Germline CDR1 is GTSNPN and CDR2 is SVGIG (reference sequence). CDR3 sequence: CAWRRQGRTEAFF. The CDR3 DNA reads as TGTGCCTGGAGAAGACAGGGGAGGACTGAAGCTTTCTTT.

V is TRBV14 and J is TRBJ2-1; 9 nucleotides agree with TRBD2. The trim removed 1 base at V and 13 bases at J, leaving 5 bases unmatched. In germline, CDR1 is SGHDN, CDR2 FVKESK. The length of the CDR3 is 13 residues. In nucleotides, the CDR3 is TGTGCCAGCAGCCAAGTCGGAGCGGGGGGCCAGTTCTTC. Translated, it gives CASSQVGAGGQFF.

The gene calls are TRBV5-1 and TRBJ1-2, with D perhaps matching TRBD1 (6 bases). This CDR3 comprises 15 residues. Germline V lookup: CDR1 SGHRS, CDR2 YFSETQ. Trimming stripped 6 bases from V and 8 bases from J, with 23 bases between. Written as DNA, the CDR3 is TGCGCCAGCACTTTAGGGTGGGGGCAAGAAACGGGCTACACCTTC. It specifies CASTLGWGQETGYTF.

The chain recombines TRBV2 with TRBJ2-6; 8 bases line up with TRBD1. V lost 3 bases and J lost 0; bases outside the gene matches: 4. Germline V gives CDR1 SNHLY, CDR2 FYNNEI. The CDR3 is 17 residues long. Here the CDR3 DNA reads TGTGCCAGCAGTGACAGGGGGCGGACCTCTGGGGCCAACGTCCTGACTTTC. Protein sequence: CASSDRGRTSGANVLTF.

The chain recombines TRBV5-1 with TRBJ2-3; 9 bases align to TRBD2. CDR1 and CDR2 (germline): SGHRS, YFSETQ. The CDR3 totals 15 residues. Trimming at V came to 1 base and at J to 1 base, leaving 1 base not matched to a gene. The CDR3 region has the DNA TGCGCCAGCAGCTTGAGACTAGCGGGCACAGATACGCAGTATTTT. Its translation is CASSLRLAGTDTQYF. Full variable domain (outside the CDR3, taken from reference TRBV5-1 and TRBJ2-3): KAGVTQTPRYLIKTRGQQVTLSCSPISGHRSVSWYQQTPGQGLQFLFEYFSETQRNKGNFPGRFSGRQFSNSRSEMNVSTLELGDSALYLCASSLRLAGTDTQYFGPGTRLTVL.

The chain joins TRBV20-1 to TRBJ2-7, with D tentatively TRBD1 (5 bases). Trimming took 3 bases from V and 2 from J, leaving 5 bases between them. This CDR3 is 11 amino acids long. The germline V gene encodes CDR1 DFQATT and CDR2 SNEGSKA (reference sequence). CDR3 loop: CSARTAYEQYF. The CDR3 DNA is TGCAGTGCTAGGACAGCCTACGAGCAGTACTTC.

The rearrangement links TRBV6-1 to TRBJ2-7; D is possibly TRBD2 (7 bases). CDR3 length: 14 amino acids. The V and J ends lost 0 bases and 6 bases respectively, with 12 bases between them. The germline gives CDR1 MNHNS, CDR2 SASEGT. This chain's CDR3 is CASSEAGGPSEQYF. CDR3 nucleotide sequence: TGTGCCAGCAGTGAAGCGGGGGGGCCTTCCGAGCAGTACTTC.

This sequence joins TRBV30 and TRBJ1-3; D is possibly TRBD1 (5 bases). Germline V CDR1 and CDR2: GTSNPN, SVGIG (reference sequence). The CDR3 totals 17 residues. V gave up 0 bases and J gave up 0 bases, with 15 bases separating them. CDR3 region: CAWSVGRRGGSGNTIYF. CDR3 coding DNA: TGTGCCTGGAGTGTTGGTCGAAGGGGAGGCTCTGGAAACACCATATATTTT.

This rearrangement joins TRBV5-1 to TRBJ2-2; 7 nucleotides match TRBD1. This CDR3 is built from 15 residues. The junction had 5 bases not matched to a gene; V was cut back by 1 base and J by 5 bases. Germline CDR1 SGHRS, CDR2 YFSETQ. The CDR3 bases are TGCGCCAGCAGCTTGAGGGGACAGCGAACCGGGGAGCTGTTTTTT. Amino acids: CASSLRGQRTGELFF. Full variable domain (missing parts from reference TRBV5-1 and TRBJ2-2): KAGVTQTPRYLIKTRGQQVTLSCSPISGHRSVSWYQQTPGQGLQFLFEYFSETQRNKGNFPGRFSGRQFSNSRSEMNVSTLELGDSALYLCASSLRGQRTGELFFGEGSRLTVL.

The rearrangement joins TRBV10-3 to TRBJ2-6; the D is unclear. V dropped 4 bases and J dropped 2 bases, with 18 bases sitting between them. This CDR3 contains 18 residues. The germline V gene has CDR1 ENHRY and CDR2 SYGVKD. The CDR3 DNA sequence: TGTGCCATCAGTGCTGGGCAGGTTCTTTCTGCTGGGGCCAACGTCCTGACTTTC. Its translation: CAISAGQVLSAGANVLTF.

The DNA for the CDR3 is TGTGCCAGTAAACCCGGGACAGGGAAAGTTGTGGAGACCCAGTACTTC. Amino acids: CASKPGTGKVVETQYF. This chain joins TRBV19 and TRBJ2-5, with 9 positions matching TRBD1. This CDR3 is built from 16 residues. Germline V lookup: CDR1 LNHDA, CDR2 SQIVND (reference sequence). The J segment lost 5 bases and the V segment lost 7 bases, leaving 14 bases of the junction unmatched.

The DNA of the CDR3 is TGTGCCAGCAGTGATAAGGAGACCTATGGCTACACCTTC. It codes for CASSDKETYGYTF. The chain uses TRBV2 and TRBJ1-2, with D unresolved. This CDR3 is 13 amino acids long. Trimming took 3 bases from V and 4 from J, leaving 9 bases between them. Germline loops: CDR1 SNHLY, CDR2 FYNNEI.

The gene calls are TRBV19 and TRBJ2-7; 8 nucleotides match TRBD1. Trimming removed 4 bases from V and 2 bases from J; junction bases left unmatched: 1. CDR3 size: 13 residues. In germline, CDR1 is LNHDA, CDR2 SQIVND (reference sequence). The DNA of the CDR3 is TGTGCCAGTAGTACGGACAGGGCCTACGAGCAGTACTTC. As protein: CASSTDRAYEQYF.

The CDR3 DNA reads as TGTGCCAGCAGCCAAATCCCCCAGGGGGCGGGAGGCTACACCTTC. This sequence encodes CASSQIPQGAGGYTF. The J gene is TRBJ1-2, the V gene TRBV5-4, with TRBD1 matching 8 bases. Germline CDR1 and CDR2: SGHNT and YYREEE (reference sequence). The CDR3 extends over 15 amino acids. V trimming: 4 bases; J trimming: 8 bases; junction bases outside the gene matches: 13.

A remark on this clone: The same CDR3 is also encoded by other DNA sequences in this sample. The V gene is TRBV9, the J gene TRBJ2-3; 10 nucleotides agree with TRBD2. CDR3 length: 15 amino acids. V shed 0 bases and J 3 bases; nucleotides not matched to a gene: 1. Germline loops: CDR1 SGDLS, CDR2 YYNGEE. The CDR3 spells CASSVELAGTDTQYF. The CDR3 DNA reads TGTGCCAGCAGCGTAGAACTAGCGGGAACAGATACGCAGTATTTT.

The CDR3 loop reads CASSQGGAYEQYF. The CDR3 region has the DNA TGTGCCAGCAGCCAAGGGGGGGCCTACGAGCAGTACTTC. The V gene is TRBV4-2, the J gene TRBJ2-7; the D gene is possibly TRBD2 (6 bases). Trimming pared 1 base from V and 2 bases from J, leaving 6 bases between. The CDR3 sequence is 13 residues long. From germline, CDR1 is LGHNA and CDR2 YNFKEQ.

V gene TRBV7-9 combines with J gene TRBJ2-7, with 9 bases fitting TRBD1. V shed 4 bases, J shed 4 bases, and the junction held 5 bases outside the gene matches. CDR1 SEHNR and CDR2 FQNEAQ come from the germline V gene (reference sequence). The CDR3 consists of 14 residues. The DNA for the CDR3 is TGTGCCAGCAGCTCCACAGGGGGCGCGTACGAGCAGTACTTC. It is translated as CASSSTGGAYEQYF.

The rearrangement joins TRBV11-3 to TRBJ1-2; possibly TRBD1 for D (5 bases). The V end was cut by 5 bases, the J end by 4 bases, with 14 bases between. The CDR3 totals 14 residues. The germline gives CDR1 SGHNT, CDR2 YENEEA. This chain's CDR3 is CASSRSGAGYGYTF. The CDR3 coding sequence is TGTGCCAGCAGCCGTAGCGGGGCTGGCTATGGCTACACCTTC.

The chain employs TRBV7-2 and TRBJ2-7; 11 bases fit TRBD1. V gave up 6 bases and J gave up 3 bases; unmatched junction bases: 7. This CDR3 is 15 amino acids long. Germline V CDR1 and CDR2: SGHTA, FQGNSA. The CDR3 region has the DNA TGTGCCAGCAGTATTAGGGACAGGGGGATCTACGAGCAGTACTTC. It translates to CASSIRDRGIYEQYF. Filled out from reference TRBV7-2 and TRBJ2-7, the complete variable domain reads GAGVSQSPSNKVTEKGKDVELRCDPISGHTALYWYRQSLGQGLEFLIYFQGNSAPDKSGLPSDRFSAERTGGSVSTLTIQRTQQEDSAVYLCASSIRDRGIYEQYFGPGTRLTVT.